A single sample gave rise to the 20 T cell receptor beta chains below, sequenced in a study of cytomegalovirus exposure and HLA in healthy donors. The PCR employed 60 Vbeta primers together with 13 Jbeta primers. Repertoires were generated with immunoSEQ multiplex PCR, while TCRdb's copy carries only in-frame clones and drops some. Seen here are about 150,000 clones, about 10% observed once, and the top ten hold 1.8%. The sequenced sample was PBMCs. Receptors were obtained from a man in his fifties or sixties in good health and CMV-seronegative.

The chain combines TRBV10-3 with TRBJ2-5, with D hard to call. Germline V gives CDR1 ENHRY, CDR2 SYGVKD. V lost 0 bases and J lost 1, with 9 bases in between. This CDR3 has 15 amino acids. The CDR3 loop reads CAISESVAGQETQYF. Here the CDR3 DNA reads TGTGCCATCAGTGAGTCGGTCGCCGGCCAAGAGACCCAGTACTTC.

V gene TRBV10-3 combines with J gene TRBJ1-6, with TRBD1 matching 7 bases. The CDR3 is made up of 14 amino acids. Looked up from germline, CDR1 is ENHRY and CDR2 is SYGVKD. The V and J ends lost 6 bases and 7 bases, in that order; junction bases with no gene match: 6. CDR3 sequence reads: CAISRGTENSPLHF. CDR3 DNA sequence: TGTGCCATCAGCCGAGGGACAGAAAATTCACCCCTCCACTTT.

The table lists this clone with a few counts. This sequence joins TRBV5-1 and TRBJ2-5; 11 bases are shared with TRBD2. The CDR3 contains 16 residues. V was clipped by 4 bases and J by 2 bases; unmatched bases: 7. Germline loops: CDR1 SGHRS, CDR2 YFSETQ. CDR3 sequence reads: CASSITSGRGQETQYF. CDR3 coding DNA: TGCGCCAGCAGCATTACTAGCGGGAGAGGACAAGAGACCCAGTACTTC.

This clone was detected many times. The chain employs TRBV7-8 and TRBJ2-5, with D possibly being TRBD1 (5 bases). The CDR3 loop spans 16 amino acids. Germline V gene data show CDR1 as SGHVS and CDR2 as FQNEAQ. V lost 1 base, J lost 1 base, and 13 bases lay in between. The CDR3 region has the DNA TGTGCCAGCAGCTTAGGGAACAGGAGCCCCCAAGAGACCCAGTACTTC. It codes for CASSLGNRSPQETQYF.

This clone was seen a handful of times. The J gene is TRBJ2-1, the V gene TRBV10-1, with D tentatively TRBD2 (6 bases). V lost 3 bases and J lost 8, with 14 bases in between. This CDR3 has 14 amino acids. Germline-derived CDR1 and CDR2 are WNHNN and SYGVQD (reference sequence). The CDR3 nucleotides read TGCGCCAGCAGTGACCAGCGGGTGGGGGATGAGCAGTTCTTC. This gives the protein CASSDQRVGDEQFF.

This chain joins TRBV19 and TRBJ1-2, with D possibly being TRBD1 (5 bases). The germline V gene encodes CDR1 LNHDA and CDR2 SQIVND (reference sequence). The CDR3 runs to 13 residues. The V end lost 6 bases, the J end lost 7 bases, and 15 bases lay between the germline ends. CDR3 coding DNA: TGTGCCAGTAGCAACCAAGGGGTAGTTGGCTACACCTTC. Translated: CASSNQGVVGYTF.

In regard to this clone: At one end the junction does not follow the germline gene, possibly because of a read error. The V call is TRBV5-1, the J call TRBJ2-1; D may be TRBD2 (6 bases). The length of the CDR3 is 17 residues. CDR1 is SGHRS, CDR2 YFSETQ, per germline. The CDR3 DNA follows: TGCGCCAGCACAGTTGGGCTAGCGCTACAGAACTACACTGAGCAGTTCTTC. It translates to CASTVGLALQNYTEQFF.

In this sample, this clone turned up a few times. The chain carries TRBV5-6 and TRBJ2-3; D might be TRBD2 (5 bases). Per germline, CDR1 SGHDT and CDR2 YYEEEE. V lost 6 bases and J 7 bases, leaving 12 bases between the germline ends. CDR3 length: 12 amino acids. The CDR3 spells CASTDGGYTQYF. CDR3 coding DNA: TGTGCCAGCACCGATGGAGGATATACGCAGTATTTT.

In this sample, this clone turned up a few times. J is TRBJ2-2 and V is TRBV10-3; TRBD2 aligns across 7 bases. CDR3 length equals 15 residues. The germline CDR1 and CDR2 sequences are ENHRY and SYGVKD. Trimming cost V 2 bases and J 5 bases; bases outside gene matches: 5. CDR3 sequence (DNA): TGTGCCATCAGTGAGGGGTGGGAGGGGACCGGGGAGCTGTTTTTT. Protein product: CAISEGWEGTGELFF.

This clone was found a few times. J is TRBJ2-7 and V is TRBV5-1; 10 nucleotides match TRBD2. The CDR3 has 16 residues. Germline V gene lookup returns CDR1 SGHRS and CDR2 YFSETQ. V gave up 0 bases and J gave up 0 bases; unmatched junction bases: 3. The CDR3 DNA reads TGCGCCAGCAGCTTGGCGGCTAGCGGGAGCTCCTACGAGCAGTACTTC. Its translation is CASSLAASGSSYEQYF.

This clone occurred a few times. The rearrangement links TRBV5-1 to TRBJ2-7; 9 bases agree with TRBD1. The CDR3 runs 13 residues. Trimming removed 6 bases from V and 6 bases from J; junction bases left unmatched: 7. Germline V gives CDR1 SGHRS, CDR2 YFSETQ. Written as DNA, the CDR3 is TGCGCCAGCAACAGGGGGCGAATGGGCGAGCAGTACTTC. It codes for CASNRGRMGEQYF.

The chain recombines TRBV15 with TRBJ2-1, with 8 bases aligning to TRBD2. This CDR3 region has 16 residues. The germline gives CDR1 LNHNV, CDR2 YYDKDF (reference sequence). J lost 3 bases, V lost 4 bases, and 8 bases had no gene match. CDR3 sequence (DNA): TGTGCCACCAGCACCGGGGGGGCGGGCGGCTACAATGAGCAGTTCTTC. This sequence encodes CATSTGGAGGYNEQFF.

The CDR3 sequence: CASGLEPQHF. In DNA, the CDR3 is TGTGCCAGCGGGTTGGAGCCCCAGCATTTT. The chain is built from TRBV19 and TRBJ1-5; D gene unclear. CDR1 LNHDA and CDR2 SQIVND come from the germline V gene (reference sequence). This CDR3 region has 10 residues. Trimming pared 9 bases from V and 8 bases from J, leaving 8 bases between.

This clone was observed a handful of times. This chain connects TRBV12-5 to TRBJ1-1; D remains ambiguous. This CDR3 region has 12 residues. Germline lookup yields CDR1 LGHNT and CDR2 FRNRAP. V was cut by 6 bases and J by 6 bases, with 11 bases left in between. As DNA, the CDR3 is TGTGCTAGTGGACCCGAGGTCGCTGAAGCTTTCTTT. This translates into CASGPEVAEAFF. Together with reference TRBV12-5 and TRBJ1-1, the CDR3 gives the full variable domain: DARVTQTPRHKVTEMGQEVTMRCQPILGHNTVFWYRQTMMQGLELLAYFRNRAPLDDSGMPKDRFSAEMPDATLATLKIQPSEPRDSAVYFCASGPEVAEAFFGQGTRLTVV.

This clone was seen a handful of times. This CDR3 is CALDRGDTEAFF. The CDR3 nucleotides read TGTGCCTTAGACAGGGGGGACACTGAAGCTTTCTTT. The chain recombines TRBV30 with TRBJ1-1; 9 nucleotides match TRBD1. Germline V gives CDR1 GTSNPN, CDR2 SVGIG (reference sequence). V lost 7 bases to trimming and J lost 3 bases; unmatched junction nucleotides: 3. The CDR3 has 12 residues.

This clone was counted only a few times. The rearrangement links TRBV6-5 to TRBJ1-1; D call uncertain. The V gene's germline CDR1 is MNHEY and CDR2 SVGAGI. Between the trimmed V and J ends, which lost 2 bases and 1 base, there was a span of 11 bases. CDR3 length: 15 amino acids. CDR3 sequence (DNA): TGTGCCAGCAGTTACCGTATGCGGGAGAACACTGAAGCTTTCTTT. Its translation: CASSYRMRENTEAFF.

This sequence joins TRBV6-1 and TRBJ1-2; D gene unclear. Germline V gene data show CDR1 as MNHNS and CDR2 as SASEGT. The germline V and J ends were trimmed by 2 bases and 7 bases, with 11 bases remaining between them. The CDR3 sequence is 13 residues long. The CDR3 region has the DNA TGTGCCAGCAGTGAATACGGGGAGTTTGGCTACACCTTC. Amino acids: CASSEYGEFGYTF.

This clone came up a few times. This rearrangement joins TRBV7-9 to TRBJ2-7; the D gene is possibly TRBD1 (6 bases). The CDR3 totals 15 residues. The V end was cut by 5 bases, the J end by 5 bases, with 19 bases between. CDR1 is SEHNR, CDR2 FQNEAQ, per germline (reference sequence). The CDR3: CASSVSGQTRNEQYF. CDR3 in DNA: TGTGCCAGCAGCGTAAGCGGACAGACCCGCAACGAGCAGTACTTC.

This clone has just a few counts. The CDR3 reads CASSIPGGSGNTIYF. The CDR3 DNA reads as TGTGCCAGTAGTATCCCAGGGGGCTCTGGAAACACCATATATTTT. The V gene is TRBV19, the J gene TRBJ1-3; 7 nucleotides line up with TRBD1. The germline V gene has CDR1 LNHDA and CDR2 SQIVND (reference sequence). The CDR3 length is 15 residues. J lost 0 bases, V lost 3 bases, and 2 bases had no gene match. Using reference TRBV19 and TRBJ1-3 for the parts outside the CDR3, the full variable domain is DGGITQSPKYLFRKEGQNVTLSCEQNLNHDAMYWYRQDPGQGLRLIYYSQIVNDFQKGDIAEGYSVSREKKESFPLTVTSAQKNPTAFYLCASSIPGGSGNTIYFGEGSWLTVV.

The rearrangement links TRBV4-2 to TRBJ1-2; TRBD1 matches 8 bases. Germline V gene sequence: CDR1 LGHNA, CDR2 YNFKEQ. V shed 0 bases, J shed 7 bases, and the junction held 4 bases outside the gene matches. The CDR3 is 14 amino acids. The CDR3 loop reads CASSQEDRDGGYTF. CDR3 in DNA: TGTGCCAGCAGCCAAGAGGACAGGGACGGTGGCTACACCTTC.